These T cell receptor beta chains were read from a single sample in a study of CD8 T cells in Susac syndrome. TCRdb reprocessed the immunoSEQ multiplex PCR reads with MiXCR, giving one entry per CDR3 protein. The sample carries roughly 150,000 distinct CDR3 sequences, approximately 96% recorded once. Input material: CD8+ T cells from PBMCs. Every receptor here comes from a human donor with multiple sclerosis. Both conserved end residues are part of each CDR3. The D gene is left open where the match is weak. Part of the rows lack a size; the others show once, few, many or a class for expanded clones.

J gene,V gene,clone size,D gene,CDR3 protein,CDR3 DNA
TRBJ1-4,TRBV5-1,-,-,CASSLGQATNEKLFF,TGCGCCAGCAGCTTGGGACAGGCAACTAATGAAAAACTGTTTTTT
TRBJ2-3,TRBV27,-,-,CASSPSSRDTLWGTQYF,TGTGCCAGCAGTCCGTCTAGCCGGGACACCCTCTGGGGGACGCAGTATTTT
TRBJ1-2,TRBV5-1,-,-,CASWAGQQGGYTF,TGCGCCAGCTGGGCCGGCCAACAAGGAGGCTACACCTTC
TRBJ1-1,TRBV29-1,-,-,CSVEVSGFYTEAFF,TGCAGCGTTGAGGTCAGCGGCTTTTACACTGAAGCTTTCTTT
TRBJ1-2,TRBV30,-,-,CAWNPPDTMKGYTF,TGTGCCTGGAACCCCCCTGACACGATGAAAGGCTACACCTTC
TRBJ2-1,TRBV7-8,-,TRBD2,CASSLDWGTSRYNEQFF,TGTGCCAGCAGCTTAGATTGGGGGACTAGCCGCTACAATGAGCAGTTCTTC
TRBJ1-1,TRBV5-6,-,-,CASSFAGDTPEVF,TGTGCCAGCAGTTTCGCCGGGGATACGCCCGAAGTCTTT
TRBJ1-4,TRBV4-3,-,TRBD1,CASQKDRASNEKLFF,TGCGCCAGCCAAAAAGACAGGGCTTCTAATGAAAAACTGTTTTTT
TRBJ2-5,TRBV7-9,-,-,CASSLAETIQETQYF,TGTGCCAGCAGCTTAGCGGAGACTATCCAAGAGACCCAGTACTTC
TRBJ1-1,TRBV4-1,-,TRBD1,CASSSKTGGTEAFF,TGCGCCAGCAGCTCAAAGACAGGGGGCACTGAAGCTTTCTTT
TRBJ1-2,TRBV15,-,-,CATSRTRTEFYGYTF,TGTGCCACCAGCAGAACACGGACGGAGTTCTATGGCTACACCTTC
TRBJ2-7,TRBV4-1,-,TRBD1,CASSQKPGTGVPEQYF,TGCGCCAGCAGCCAGAAGCCCGGGACAGGGGTCCCCGAGCAGTACTTC
TRBJ1-1,TRBV5-6,-,-,CASSYGGMNTEAFF,TGTGCCAGCAGCTACGGGGGAATGAACACTGAAGCTTTCTTT
TRBJ1-1,TRBV19,-,-,CASSDAWGSTEAFF,TGTGCCAGTAGCGACGCCTGGGGCAGCACTGAAGCTTTCTTT
TRBJ2-4,TRBV9,-,TRBD2,CASTPGGAKNIQYF,TGTGCCAGCACCCCGGGGGGTGCCAAAAACATTCAGTACTTC
TRBJ2-1,TRBV19,-,TRBD1,CASSIIRDRVNEQFF,TGTGCCAGTAGTATAATCCGGGACAGGGTCAATGAGCAGTTCTTC
TRBJ2-5,TRBV7-9,-,TRBD1,CASSPRDSLYQETQYF,TGTGCCAGCAGCCCCCGGGACAGCCTGTACCAAGAGACCCAGTACTTC
TRBJ1-1,TRBV5-1,-,-,CASSDDPGRTEAFF,TGCGCCAGCAGCGATGACCCGGGAAGAACTGAAGCTTTCTTT
TRBJ2-7,TRBV6-2/TRBV6-3,-,-,CASSPVYEQYF,TGTGCCAGCAGTCCCGTCTACGAGCAGTACTTC
TRBJ1-5,TRBV3-1,-,TRBD1,CASSPSDRGRGQPQHF,TGTGCCAGCAGCCCCTCAGACAGGGGGCGCGGTCAGCCCCAGCATTTT
TRBJ2-7,TRBV24-1,-,-,CATSSVTSYEQYF,TGTGCCACCAGTTCAGTAACCTCCTACGAGCAGTACTTC
TRBJ2-7,TRBV20-1,-,-,CSARPQSSYEQYF,TGCAGTGCTAGACCCCAGAGCTCCTACGAGCAGTACTTC
TRBJ2-1,TRBV20-1,-,-,CSARDAGATNEQFF,TGCAGTGCTAGAGATGCAGGGGCTACCAATGAGCAGTTCTTC
TRBJ2-7,TRBV15,-,-,CATSTPRTGARHEQYF,TGTGCCACCAGCACCCCTAGGACGGGGGCACGCCACGAGCAGTACTTC
TRBJ2-6,TRBV7-2,-,-,CASTLRGANVLTF,TGTGCCAGCACTCTAAGGGGGGCTAACGTCCTGACTTTC
TRBJ2-7,TRBV6-5,-,-,CASSPLGFYEQYF,TGTGCCAGCAGTCCTTTAGGCTTCTACGAGCAGTACTTC
TRBJ2-3,TRBV28,-,-,CASTLGDTQYF,TGTGCCAGCACCCTAGGAGATACGCAGTATTTT
TRBJ2-7,TRBV9,-,TRBD1,CASSGGTGGNEQYF,TGTGCCAGCAGCGGCGGGACAGGGGGCAACGAGCAGTACTTC
TRBJ1-2,TRBV4-1,-,TRBD1,CASSQTTGEGANYGYTF,TGCGCCAGCAGCCAAACGACAGGGGAGGGGGCTAACTATGGCTACACCTTC
TRBJ1-5,TRBV7-2,-,-,CASSLFLGNQPQHF,TGTGCCAGCAGCTTATTTCTCGGCAATCAGCCCCAGCATTTT
TRBJ1-2,TRBV28,-,TRBD1,CASSTGVSRGYTF,TGTGCCAGCAGTACAGGGGTTAGTCGCGGCTACACCTTC
TRBJ2-3,TRBV7-8,-,-,CASSSPPRADTDTQYF,TGTGCCAGCAGCTCCCCTCCGAGGGCGGACACAGATACGCAGTATTTT
TRBJ2-5,TRBV11-2,once,TRBD1,CASSSPGQGEETQYF,TGTGCCAGCAGCTCCCCCGGACAGGGAGAAGAGACCCAGTACTTC
TRBJ2-5,TRBV20-1,once,-,CSAHPYGGRQETQYF,TGCAGTGCTCACCCCTACGGGGGACGGCAAGAGACCCAGTACTTC
TRBJ2-7,TRBV5-1,once,-,CASRAGAREQYF,TGCGCCAGCCGGGCGGGGGCGAGGGAGCAGTACTTC
TRBJ2-3,TRBV29-1,once,TRBD1,CSVAVGDSRTDTQYF,TGCAGCGTTGCAGTTGGGGACAGCCGCACAGATACGCAGTATTTT
TRBJ2-5,TRBV18,-,-,CASSPTGSPRETQYF,TGTGCCAGCTCACCAACAGGCTCCCCTCGGGAGACCCAGTACTTC
TRBJ2-1,TRBV29-1,-,TRBD2,CSVDLSGANNEQFF,TGCAGCGTTGACCTCAGCGGGGCTAACAATGAGCAGTTCTTC
TRBJ2-7,TRBV3-1,-,-,CASSQVTSYEQYF,TGTGCCAGCAGCCAAGTGACGAGCTACGAGCAGTACTTC
TRBJ1-1,TRBV7-9,-,TRBD1,CASSSPGQFEAFF,TGTGCCAGCAGCTCCCCGGGACAGTTTGAAGCTTTCTTT
TRBJ1-6,TRBV4-1,-,-,CASSQRVGPPLHF,TGCGCCAGCAGCCAACGGGTAGGGCCACCCCTCCACTTT
TRBJ2-5,TRBV28,-,TRBD1,CASSFLQGGTGGLLGETQYF,TGTGCCAGCAGTTTCCTCCAAGGAGGGACAGGGGGCCTTTTGGGAGAGACCCAGTACTTC
TRBJ2-1,TRBV3-1,-,TRBD2,CASSQSKRGGREFF,TGTGCCAGCAGCCAATCTAAGCGGGGGGGCCGTGAGTTCTTC
TRBJ2-3,TRBV27,-,-,CASTGGGTDTQYF,TGTGCCAGCACCGGCGGAGGGACAGATACGCAGTATTTT
TRBJ2-5,TRBV7-6,once,TRBD2,CASSLSGGAGETQYF,TGTGCCAGCAGCCTAAGCGGGGGGGCCGGAGAGACCCAGTACTTC
TRBJ1-2,TRBV2,once,TRBD1,CASSGGQGADGYTF,TGTGCCAGCAGTGGGGGACAGGGGGCAGATGGCTACACCTTC
TRBJ2-1,TRBV29-1,-,-,CSVGSTGSSYNEQFF,TGCAGCGTTGGGTCGACAGGTAGCTCCTACAATGAGCAGTTCTTC
TRBJ1-5,TRBV5-5,-,-,CASSLVVGLAQPQHF,TGTGCCAGCAGCTTGGTGGTTGGACTTGCTCAGCCCCAGCATTTT
TRBJ2-5,TRBV4-2,once,-,CASSQDVEGFQETQYF,TGTGCCAGCAGCCAGGATGTAGAGGGCTTCCAAGAGACCCAGTACTTC
TRBJ2-7,TRBV13,-,TRBD2,CASSQGLARRYF,TGTGCCAGCAGCCAGGGACTAGCGAGAAGGTACTTC
TRBJ2-5,TRBV2,-,TRBD1,CAIRTGAKETQYF,TGTGCCATCCGGACAGGGGCCAAAGAGACCCAGTACTTC
TRBJ1-5,TRBV13,-,-,CASSSRNAGQPQHF,TGTGCCAGCAGCTCCAGAAACGCAGGGCAGCCCCAGCATTTT
TRBJ2-1,TRBV28,-,TRBD1,CASADPSGRGLHEQFF,TGTGCCAGCGCAGACCCATCGGGTAGGGGGCTCCATGAGCAGTTCTTC
TRBJ2-7,TRBV29-1,-,TRBD1,CSVEADRGRVEQYF,TGCAGCGTTGAAGCGGACAGGGGTCGAGTAGAGCAGTACTTC
TRBJ2-3,TRBV7-9,-,-,CASSSRQDFSTDTQYF,TGTGCCAGCAGCTCCAGACAGGACTTTAGCACAGATACGCAGTATTTT
TRBJ2-7,TRBV7-9,-,TRBD1,CASSLSGTGGKEQYF,TGTGCCAGCAGCTTATCGGGGACAGGGGGGAAGGAGCAGTACTTC
TRBJ2-7,TRBV7-2,once,-,CASSFGSREQYF,TGTGCCAGCAGCTTCGGCTCCCGGGAGCAGTACTTC
TRBJ2-2,TRBV11-1,-,-,CASSPLGGNTGELFF,TGTGCCAGCAGCCCCCTCGGGGGGAACACCGGGGAGCTGTTTTTT
TRBJ2-3,TRBV28,once,TRBD1,CAIQGPGGTDTQYF,TGTGCCATACAGGGGCCAGGAGGAACAGATACGCAGTATTTT
TRBJ1-4,TRBV15,-,-,CATSPPGVTTTNEKLFF,TGTGCCACCAGCCCCCCCGGAGTAACGACAACTAATGAAAAACTGTTTTTT